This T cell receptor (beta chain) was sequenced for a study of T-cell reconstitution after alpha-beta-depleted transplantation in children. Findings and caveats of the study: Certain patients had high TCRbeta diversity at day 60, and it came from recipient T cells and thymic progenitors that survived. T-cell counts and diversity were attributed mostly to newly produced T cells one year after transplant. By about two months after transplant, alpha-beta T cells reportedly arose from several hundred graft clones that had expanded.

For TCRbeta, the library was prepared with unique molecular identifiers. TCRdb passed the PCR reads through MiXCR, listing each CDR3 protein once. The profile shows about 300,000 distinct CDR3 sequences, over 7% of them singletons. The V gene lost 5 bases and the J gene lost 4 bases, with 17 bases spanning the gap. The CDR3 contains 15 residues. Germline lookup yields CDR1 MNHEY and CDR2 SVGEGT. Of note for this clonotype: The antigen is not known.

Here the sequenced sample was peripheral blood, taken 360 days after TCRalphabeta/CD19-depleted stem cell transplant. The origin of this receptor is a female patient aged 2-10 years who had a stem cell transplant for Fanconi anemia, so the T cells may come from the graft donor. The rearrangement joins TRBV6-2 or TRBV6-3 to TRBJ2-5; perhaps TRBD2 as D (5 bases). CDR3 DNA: TGTGCCAGCAGTCCCCCGCGCCGCCGGGGAGAGACCCAGTACTTC. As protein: CASSPPRRRGETQYF.